Described below is a single TCR beta chain sequence and its context. The repertoire was sequenced with immunoSEQ multiplex PCR; TCRdb's copy has only in-frame clones and lacks some. The sample has some 60,000 clones, about 83% seen once. This sample is part of a study of OX40 agonist ivuxolimab in advanced cancers. CDR3 length equals 17 residues. The germline gives CDR1 SQVTM, CDR2 ANQGSEA. The ends lost 7 bases at V and 1 base at J; junction bases unmatched: 12. The rearrangement uses TRBV29-1 and TRBJ2-6; 8 bases agree with TRBD2. Source: CD4+ or CD8+ T cells sorted from blood, taken in a trial of the OX40 agonist ivuxolimab. This TCR derives from an adult with an advanced solid tumor such as melanoma, head and neck, liver or kidney cancer. This CDR3 is CSALRRGGASGANVLTF. The CDR3 nucleotides are TGCAGCGCCCTCCGCCGGGGGGGGGCTTCTGGGGCCAACGTCCTGACTTTC. The whole variable domain, filled in from reference TRBV29-1 and TRBJ2-6, reads SAVISQKPSRDICQRGTSLTIQCQVDSQVTMMFWYRQQPGQSLTLIATANQGSEATYESGFVIDKFPISRPNLTFSTLTVSNMSPEDSSIYLCSALRRGGASGANVLTFGAGSRLTVL.